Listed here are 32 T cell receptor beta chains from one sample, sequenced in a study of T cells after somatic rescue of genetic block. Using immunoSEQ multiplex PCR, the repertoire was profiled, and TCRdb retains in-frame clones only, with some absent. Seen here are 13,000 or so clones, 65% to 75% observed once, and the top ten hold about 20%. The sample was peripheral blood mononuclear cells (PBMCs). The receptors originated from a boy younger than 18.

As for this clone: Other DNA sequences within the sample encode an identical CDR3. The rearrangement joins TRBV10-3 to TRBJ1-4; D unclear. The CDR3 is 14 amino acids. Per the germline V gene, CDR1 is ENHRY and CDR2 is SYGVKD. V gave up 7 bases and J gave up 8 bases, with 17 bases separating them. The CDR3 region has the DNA TGTGCCATCACCCAAGATCCTGGAACCGAAAAACTGTTTTTT. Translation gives CAITQDPGTEKLFF.

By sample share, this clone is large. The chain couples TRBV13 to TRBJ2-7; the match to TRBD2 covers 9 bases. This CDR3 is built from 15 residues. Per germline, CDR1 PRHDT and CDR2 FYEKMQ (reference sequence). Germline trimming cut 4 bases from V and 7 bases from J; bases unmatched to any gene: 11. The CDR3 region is CASSSFAGGPEEQYF. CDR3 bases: TGTGCCAGCAGCTCCTTCGCGGGGGGGCCTGAGGAGCAGTACTTC.

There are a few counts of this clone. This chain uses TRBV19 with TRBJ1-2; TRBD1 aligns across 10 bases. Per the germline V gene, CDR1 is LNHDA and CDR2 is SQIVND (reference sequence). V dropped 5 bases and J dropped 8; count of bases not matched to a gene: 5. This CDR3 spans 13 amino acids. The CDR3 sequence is CASSAGTGDGYTF. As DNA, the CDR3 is TGTGCCAGTAGTGCCGGGACAGGGGACGGCTACACCTTC.

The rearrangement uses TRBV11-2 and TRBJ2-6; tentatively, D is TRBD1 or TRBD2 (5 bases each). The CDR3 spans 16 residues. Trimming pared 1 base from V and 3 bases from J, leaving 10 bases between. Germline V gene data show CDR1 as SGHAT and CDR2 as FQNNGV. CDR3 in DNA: TGTGCCAGCAGCTTAGTATGGGGGTATGGGGCCAACGTCCTGACTTTC. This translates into CASSLVWGYGANVLTF.

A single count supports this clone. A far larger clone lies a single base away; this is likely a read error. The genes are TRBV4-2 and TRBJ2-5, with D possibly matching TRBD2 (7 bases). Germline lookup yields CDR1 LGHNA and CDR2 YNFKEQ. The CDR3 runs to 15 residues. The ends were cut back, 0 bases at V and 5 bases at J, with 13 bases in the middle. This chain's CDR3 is CASSQEGGLRETQYF. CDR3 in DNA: TGTGCCAGCAGCCAAGAGGGGGGGCTACGGGAGACCCAGTACTTC.

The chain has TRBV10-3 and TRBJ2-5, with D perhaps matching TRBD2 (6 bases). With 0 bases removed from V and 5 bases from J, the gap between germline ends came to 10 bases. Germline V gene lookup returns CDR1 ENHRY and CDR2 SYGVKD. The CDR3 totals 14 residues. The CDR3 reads CAISESAGRETQYF. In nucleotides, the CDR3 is TGTGCCATCAGTGAGTCGGCGGGGAGGGAGACCCAGTACTTC.

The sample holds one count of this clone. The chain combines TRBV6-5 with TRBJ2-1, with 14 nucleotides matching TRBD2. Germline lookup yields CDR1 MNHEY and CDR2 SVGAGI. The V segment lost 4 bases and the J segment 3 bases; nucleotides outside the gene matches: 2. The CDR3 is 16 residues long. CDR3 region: CASSWTSGGHYNEQFF. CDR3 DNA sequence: TGTGCCAGCAGTTGGACTAGCGGGGGGCACTACAATGAGCAGTTCTTC.

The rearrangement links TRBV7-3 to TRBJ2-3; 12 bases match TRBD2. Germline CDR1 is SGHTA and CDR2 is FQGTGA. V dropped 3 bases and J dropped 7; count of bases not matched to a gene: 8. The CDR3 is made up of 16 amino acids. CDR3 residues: CASSFGTSGSQNTQYF. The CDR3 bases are TGTGCCAGCAGCTTCGGGACTAGCGGGTCGCAGAATACGCAGTATTTT.

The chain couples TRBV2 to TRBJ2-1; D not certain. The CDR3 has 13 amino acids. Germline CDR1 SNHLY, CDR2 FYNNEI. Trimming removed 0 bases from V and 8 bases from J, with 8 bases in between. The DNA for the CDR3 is TGTGCCAGCAGTGAAGCGCTTCGGGATGAGCAGTTCTTC. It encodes CASSEALRDEQFF.

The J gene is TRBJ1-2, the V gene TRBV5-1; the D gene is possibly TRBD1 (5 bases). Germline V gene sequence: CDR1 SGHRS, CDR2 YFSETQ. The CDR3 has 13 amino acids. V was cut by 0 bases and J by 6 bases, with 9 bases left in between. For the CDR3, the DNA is TGCGCCAGCAGCTTGGGTCTAGGGGATGGCTACACCTTC. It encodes CASSLGLGDGYTF.

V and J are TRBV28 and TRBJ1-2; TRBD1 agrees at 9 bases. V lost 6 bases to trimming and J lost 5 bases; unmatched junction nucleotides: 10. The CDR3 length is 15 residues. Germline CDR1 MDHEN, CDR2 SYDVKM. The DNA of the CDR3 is TGTGCCAGCAGCCTGGAGAGGACAGGGGTTTATGGCTACACCTTC. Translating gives CASSLERTGVYGYTF.

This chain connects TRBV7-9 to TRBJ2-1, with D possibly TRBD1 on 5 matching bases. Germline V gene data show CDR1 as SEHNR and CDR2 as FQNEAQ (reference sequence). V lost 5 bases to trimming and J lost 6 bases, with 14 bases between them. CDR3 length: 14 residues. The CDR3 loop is CASSLQEWVNEQFF. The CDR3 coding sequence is TGTGCCAGCAGCCTACAGGAGTGGGTCAATGAGCAGTTCTTC.

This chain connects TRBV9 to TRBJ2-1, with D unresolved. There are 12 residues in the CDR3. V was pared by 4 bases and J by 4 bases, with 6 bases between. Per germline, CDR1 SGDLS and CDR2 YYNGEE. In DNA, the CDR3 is TGTGCCAGCAGCTACCGTTACAATGAGCAGTTCTTC. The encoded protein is CASSYRYNEQFF.

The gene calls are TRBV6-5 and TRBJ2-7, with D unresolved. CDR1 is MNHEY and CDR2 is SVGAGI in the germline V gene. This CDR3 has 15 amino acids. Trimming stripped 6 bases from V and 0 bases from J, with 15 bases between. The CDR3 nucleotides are TGTGCCAGCAGCCCCAGCGACGGTGGCTCCTACGAGCAGTACTTC. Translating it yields CASSPSDGGSYEQYF.

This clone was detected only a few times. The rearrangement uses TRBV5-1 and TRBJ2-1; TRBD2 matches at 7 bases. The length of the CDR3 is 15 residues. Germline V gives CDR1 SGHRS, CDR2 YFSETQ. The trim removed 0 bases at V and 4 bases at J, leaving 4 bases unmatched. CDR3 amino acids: CASSLVPSGYNEQFF. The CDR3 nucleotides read TGCGCCAGCAGCTTGGTTCCTAGCGGATACAATGAGCAGTTCTTC.

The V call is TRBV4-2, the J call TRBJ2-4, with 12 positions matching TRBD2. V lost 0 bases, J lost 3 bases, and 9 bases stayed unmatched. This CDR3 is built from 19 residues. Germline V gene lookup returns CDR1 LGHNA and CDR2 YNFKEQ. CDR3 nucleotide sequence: TGTGCCAGCAGCCAAGATAAGGAACTAGCGGGAGGCGACAAAAACATTCAGTACTTC. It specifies CASSQDKELAGGDKNIQYF.

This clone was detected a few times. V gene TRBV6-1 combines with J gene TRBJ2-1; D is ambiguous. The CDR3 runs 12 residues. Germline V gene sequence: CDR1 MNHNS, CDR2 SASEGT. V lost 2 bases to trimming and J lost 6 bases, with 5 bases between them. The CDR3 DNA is TGTGCCAGCAGTGAATGGGCCAATGAGCAGTTCTTC. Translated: CASSEWANEQFF.

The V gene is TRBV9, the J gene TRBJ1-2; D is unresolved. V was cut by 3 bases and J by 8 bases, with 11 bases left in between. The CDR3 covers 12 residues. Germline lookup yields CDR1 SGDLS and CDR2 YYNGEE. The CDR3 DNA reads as TGTGCCAGCAGCGCCCCTGCTCTCGGCTACACCTTC. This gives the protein CASSAPALGYTF.

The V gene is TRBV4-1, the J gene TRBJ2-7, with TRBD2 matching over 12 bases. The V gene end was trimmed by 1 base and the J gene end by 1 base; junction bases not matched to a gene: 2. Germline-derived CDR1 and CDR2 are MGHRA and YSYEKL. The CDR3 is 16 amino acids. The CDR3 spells CASSQGLAGVSYEQYF. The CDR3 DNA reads TGCGCCAGCAGCCAAGGACTAGCGGGGGTGTCCTACGAGCAGTACTTC.

The CDR3 protein is CASSSYRGRLGETQYF. The CDR3 DNA reads as TGTGCCAGCAGTTCATACAGGGGGCGCTTAGGAGAGACCCAGTACTTC. V usage is TRBV28 and J usage is TRBJ2-5; 9 positions agree with TRBD1. Trimming at V came to 4 bases and at J to 4 bases, leaving 10 bases not matched to a gene. Germline CDR1 reads MDHEN; CDR2 reads SYDVKM. The length of the CDR3 is 16 residues.

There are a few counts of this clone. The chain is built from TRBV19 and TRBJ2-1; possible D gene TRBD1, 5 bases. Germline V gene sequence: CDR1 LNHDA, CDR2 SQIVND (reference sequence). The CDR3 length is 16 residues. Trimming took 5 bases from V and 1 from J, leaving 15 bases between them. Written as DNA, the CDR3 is TGTGCCAGTAGTTTCCCCCTGGCAGGGTCCTACAATGAGCAGTTCTTC. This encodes CASSFPLAGSYNEQFF.

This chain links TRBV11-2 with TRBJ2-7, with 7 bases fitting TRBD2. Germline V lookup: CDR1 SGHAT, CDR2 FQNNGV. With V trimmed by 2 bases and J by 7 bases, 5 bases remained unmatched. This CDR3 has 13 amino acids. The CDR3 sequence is CASSLTPRGEQYF. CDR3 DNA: TGTGCCAGCAGCTTAACCCCGCGGGGGGAGCAGTACTTC.

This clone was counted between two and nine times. The CDR3 DNA follows: TGTGCCAGCAGTTTCGGTCGCGAAGAGACCCAGTACTTC. Residues: CASSFGREETQYF. V usage is TRBV5-6 and J usage is TRBJ2-5, with D unclear. In germline, CDR1 is SGHDT, CDR2 YYEEEE. Trimming took off 5 bases at V and 3 bases at J, with 11 bases between the two ends. CDR3 length: 13 amino acids.

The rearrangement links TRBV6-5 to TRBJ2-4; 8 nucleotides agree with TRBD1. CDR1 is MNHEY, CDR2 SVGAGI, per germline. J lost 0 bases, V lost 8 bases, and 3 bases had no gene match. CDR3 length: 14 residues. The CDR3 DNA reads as TGTGCCAGCGGACAGGGCCTAGCCAAAAACATTCAGTACTTC. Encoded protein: CASGQGLAKNIQYF.

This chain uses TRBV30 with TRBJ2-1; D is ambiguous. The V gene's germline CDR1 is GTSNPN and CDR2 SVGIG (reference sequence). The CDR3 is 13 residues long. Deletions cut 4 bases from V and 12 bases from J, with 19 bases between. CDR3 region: CAWTLDPRKGQFF. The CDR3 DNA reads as TGTGCCTGGACCCTAGACCCCAGGAAAGGGCAGTTCTTC.

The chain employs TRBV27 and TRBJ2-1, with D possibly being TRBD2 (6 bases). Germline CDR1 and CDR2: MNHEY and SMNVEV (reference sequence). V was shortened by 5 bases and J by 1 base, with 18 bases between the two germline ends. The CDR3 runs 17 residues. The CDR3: CASSRKPAGGSYNEQFF. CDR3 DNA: TGTGCCAGCAGTAGAAAACCAGCGGGTGGGTCCTACAATGAGCAGTTCTTC.

The CDR3 DNA reads as TGTGCCATCAGTGGAATAGGGAACACTGAAGCTTTCTTT. It translates to CAISGIGNTEAFF. The chain is built from TRBV10-3 and TRBJ1-1; no reliable D call. Germline assignment: CDR1 ENHRY and CDR2 SYGVKD. V lost 4 bases to trimming and J lost 1 base, with 7 bases between them. This CDR3 region has 13 residues.

CDR3 sequence reads: CASSERLAGHTGELFF. The CDR3 DNA reads TGTGCCAGCAGTGAGAGACTAGCGGGCCACACCGGGGAGCTGTTTTTT. The rearrangement links TRBV2 to TRBJ2-2, with TRBD2 matching 10 bases. With V trimmed by 3 bases and J by 3 bases, 4 bases remained unmatched. In germline, CDR1 is SNHLY, CDR2 FYNNEI. The CDR3 extends over 16 amino acids.

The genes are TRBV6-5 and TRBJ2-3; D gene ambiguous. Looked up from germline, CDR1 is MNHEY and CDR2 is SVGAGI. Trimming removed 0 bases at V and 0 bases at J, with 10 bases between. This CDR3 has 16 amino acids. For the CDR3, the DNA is TGTGCCAGCAGTTACTCCCCCTGGGCGAGCACAGATACGCAGTATTTT. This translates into CASSYSPWASTDTQYF.

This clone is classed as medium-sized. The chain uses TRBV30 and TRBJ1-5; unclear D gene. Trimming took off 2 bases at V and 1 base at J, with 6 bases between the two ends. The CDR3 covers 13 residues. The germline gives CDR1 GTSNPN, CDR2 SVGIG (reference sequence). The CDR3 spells CAWSLQSNQPQHF. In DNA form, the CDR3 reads TGTGCCTGGAGTTTACAGAGCAATCAGCCCCAGCATTTT.

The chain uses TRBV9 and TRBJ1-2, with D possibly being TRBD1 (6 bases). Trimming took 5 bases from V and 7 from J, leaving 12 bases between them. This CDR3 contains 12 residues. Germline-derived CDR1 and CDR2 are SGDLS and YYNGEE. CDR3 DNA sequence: TGTGCCAGCAGTACGAGCAGGGGTGGCTACACCTTC. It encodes CASSTSRGGYTF.

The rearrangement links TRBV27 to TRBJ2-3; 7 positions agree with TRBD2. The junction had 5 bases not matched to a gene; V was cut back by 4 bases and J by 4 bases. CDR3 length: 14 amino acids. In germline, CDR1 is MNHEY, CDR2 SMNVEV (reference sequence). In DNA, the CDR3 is TGTGCCAGCAGTTCCCGGACTAGATCAGATACGCAGTATTTT. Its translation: CASSSRTRSDTQYF.